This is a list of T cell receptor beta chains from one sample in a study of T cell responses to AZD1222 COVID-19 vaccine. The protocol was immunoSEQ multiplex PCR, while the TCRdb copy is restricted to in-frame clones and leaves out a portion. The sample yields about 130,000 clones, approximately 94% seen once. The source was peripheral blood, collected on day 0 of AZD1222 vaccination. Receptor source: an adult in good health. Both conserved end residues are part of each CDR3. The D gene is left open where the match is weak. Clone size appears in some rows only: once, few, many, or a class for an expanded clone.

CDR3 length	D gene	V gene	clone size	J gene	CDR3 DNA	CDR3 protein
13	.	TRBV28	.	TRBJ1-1	TGTGCCAGCAGCCGTATCGTTCAGGGGACTACTTTCTTT	CASSRIVQGTTFF
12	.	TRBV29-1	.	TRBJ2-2	TGCAGCGTTGTGGGGAGTACCGGGGAGCTGTTTTTT	CSVVGSTGELFF
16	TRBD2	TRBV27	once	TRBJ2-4	TGTGCCAGCAGTCCCCCGGAGCGGGAGGCCAAAAACATTCAGTACTTC	CASSPPEREAKNIQYF
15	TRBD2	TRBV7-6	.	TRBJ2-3	TGTGCCAGCAGCTCAGCGGGAGTAGGCACAGATACGCAGTATTTT	CASSSAGVGTDTQYF
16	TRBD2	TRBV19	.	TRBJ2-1	TGTGCCAGTAGGCGTACTAGCGACCACACTACGATTGAGCAGTTCTTC	CASRRTSDHTTIEQFF
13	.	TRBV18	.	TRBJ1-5	TGTGCCAGCTCACCACAGGAGAATCAGCCCCAGCATTTT	CASSPQENQPQHF
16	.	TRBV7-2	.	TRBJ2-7	TGTGCCAGCAGCTTAGAGGGGGGCCTACCCTCCTACGAGCAGTACTTC	CASSLEGGLPSYEQYF
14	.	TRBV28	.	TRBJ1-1	TGTGCCAGCAGAACGGACAGAATGAACACTGAAGCTTTCTTT	CASRTDRMNTEAFF
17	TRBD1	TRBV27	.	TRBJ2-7	TGTGCCAGCAGTTTATCAGGGGGGACAGGGGGCTTTTACGAGCAGTACTTC	CASSLSGGTGGFYEQYF
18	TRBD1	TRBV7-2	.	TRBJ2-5	TGTGCCAGCAGCTTGGGACAGGGATCCCCAAGAGGTAGAGAGACCCAGTACTTC	CASSLGQGSPRGRETQYF
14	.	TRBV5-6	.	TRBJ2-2	TGTGCCAGCAGAATGACCCAGGTCCCCGGGGAGCTGTTTTTT	CASRMTQVPGELFF
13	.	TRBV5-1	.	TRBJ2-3	TGCGCCAGCAGCTTGTTTAGGACAGATACGCAGTATTTT	CASSLFRTDTQYF
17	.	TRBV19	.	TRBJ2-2	TGTGCCAGTAGTATTCCGGGTCGGCAGGGGAACACCGGGGAGCTGTTTTTT	CASSIPGRQGNTGELFF
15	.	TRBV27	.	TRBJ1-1	TGTGCCAGCAGTTTATCGCCGGGCGGGCGGGCAGAAGCTTTCTTT	CASSLSPGGRAEAFF
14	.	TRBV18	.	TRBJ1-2	TGTGCCAGCTCACCACGGGGACTCGGCTATGGCTACACCTTC	CASSPRGLGYGYTF
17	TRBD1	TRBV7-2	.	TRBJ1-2	TGTGCCAGCAGCTTAGACCCCGGGTACAGGGGGCCTTATGGCTACACCTTC	CASSLDPGYRGPYGYTF
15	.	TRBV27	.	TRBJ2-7	TGTGCCAGCAGTGCCCGGGACAAGTCCCCCTACGAGCAGTACTTC	CASSARDKSPYEQYF
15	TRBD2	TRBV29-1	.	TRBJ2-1	TGCAGCGTTGATCCCCCTAGCGGGAGTTACAATGAGCAGTTCTTC	CSVDPPSGSYNEQFF
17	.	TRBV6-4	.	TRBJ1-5	TGTGCCAGCAGCTCTGGCAGAACCTGCTATAGCAATCAGCCCCAGCATTTT	CASSSGRTCYSNQPQHF
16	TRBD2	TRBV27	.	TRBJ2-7	TGTGCCAGCAGTTTAAAGTGGCTAGCGGACTCCTACGAGCAGTACTTC	CASSLKWLADSYEQYF
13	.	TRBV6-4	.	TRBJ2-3	TGTGCCAGCAGGGAGACAGGCACAGATACGCAGTATTTT	CASRETGTDTQYF
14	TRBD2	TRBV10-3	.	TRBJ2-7	TGTGCCATCAGTGAGCAACTAGCGGGGGGCGAGCAGTACTTC	CAISEQLAGGEQYF
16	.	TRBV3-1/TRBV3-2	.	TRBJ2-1	TGTGCCAGCAGCCCATGGGGACTTAGCTCCTACAATGAGCAGTTCTTC	CASSPWGLSSYNEQFF
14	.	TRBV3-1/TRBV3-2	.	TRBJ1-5	TGTGCCAGCAGCCTGCAGAGAGGGAATCAGCCCCAGCATTTT	CASSLQRGNQPQHF
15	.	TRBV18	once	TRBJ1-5	TGTGCCAGCTCACCAGGGGGAGGGAAGGATCAGCCCCAGCATTTT	CASSPGGGKDQPQHF
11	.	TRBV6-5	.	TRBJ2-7	TGTGCCAGCAGGCGAGACTACGAGCAGTACTTC	CASRRDYEQYF
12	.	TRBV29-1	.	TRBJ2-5	TGCAGCGTTGACCCCAACGGTTGGACCCAGTACTTC	CSVDPNGWTQYF
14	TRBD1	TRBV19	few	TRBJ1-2	TGTGCCAGTAGGGCAGAGGGGGCGATGCGGGGCTACACCTTC	CASRAEGAMRGYTF
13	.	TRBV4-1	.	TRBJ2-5	TGCGCCAGCAGCCAGGGGCTCCAAGAGACCCAGTACTTC	CASSQGLQETQYF
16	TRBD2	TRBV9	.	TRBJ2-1	TGTGCCAGCAGCGTAGATCCAGCGGGAGACTACAATGAGCAGTTCTTC	CASSVDPAGDYNEQFF
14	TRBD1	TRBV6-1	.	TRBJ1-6	TGTGCCAGCAGTGAGACAGGGGATGGGTCACCCCTCCACTTT	CASSETGDGSPLHF
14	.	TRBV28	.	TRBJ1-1	TGTGCCAGCAGTTCTTTAGGGCTGAACACTGAAGCTTTCTTT	CASSSLGLNTEAFF
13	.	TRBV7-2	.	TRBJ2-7	TGTGCCAGCAGCTTAGCGGGGAGCTACGAGCAGTACTTC	CASSLAGSYEQYF
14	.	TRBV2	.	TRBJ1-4	TGTGCCAGCAGTGCGAGAGGGACCGGAGAAAAACTGTTTTTT	CASSARGTGEKLFF
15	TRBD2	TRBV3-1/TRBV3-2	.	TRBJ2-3	TGTGCCAGCAGCCAATTTGCGGGAGGCACAGATACGCAGTATTTT	CASSQFAGGTDTQYF
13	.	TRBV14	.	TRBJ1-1	TGTGCCAGCAGCTCCACAGAGGACACTGAAGCTTTCTTT	CASSSTEDTEAFF
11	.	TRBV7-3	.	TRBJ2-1	TGTGCCAGCAGCTTAGGGAGTGAGCAGTTCTTC	CASSLGSEQFF
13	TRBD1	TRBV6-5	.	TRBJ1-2	TGTGCCAGCAGTTATGTACAGGGGGGTGGCTACACCTTC	CASSYVQGGGYTF
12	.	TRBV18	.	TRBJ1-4	TGTGCCAGCTCACCACAGGGGGAAAAACTGTTTTTT	CASSPQGEKLFF
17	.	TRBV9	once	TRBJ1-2	TGTGCCAGCAGCGTAGGTTCCTCGGGACGGTCTAACTATGGCTACACCTTC	CASSVGSSGRSNYGYTF
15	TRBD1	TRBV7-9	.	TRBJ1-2	TGTGCCAGCAGCCCGGGACAGGGGGGTTTCTATGGCTACACCTTC	CASSPGQGGFYGYTF